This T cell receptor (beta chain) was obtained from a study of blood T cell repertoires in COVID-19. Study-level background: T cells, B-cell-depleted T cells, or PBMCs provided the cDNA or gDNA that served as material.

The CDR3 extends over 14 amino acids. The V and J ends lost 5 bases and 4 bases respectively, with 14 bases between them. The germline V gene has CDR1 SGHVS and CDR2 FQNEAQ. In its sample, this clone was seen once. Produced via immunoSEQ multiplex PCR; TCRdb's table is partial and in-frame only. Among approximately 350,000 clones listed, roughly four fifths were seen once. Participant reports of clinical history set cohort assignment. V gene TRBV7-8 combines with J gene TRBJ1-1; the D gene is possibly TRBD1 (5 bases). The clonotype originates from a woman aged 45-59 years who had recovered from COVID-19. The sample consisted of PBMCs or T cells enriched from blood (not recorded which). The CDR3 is CASSLFGASTEAFF. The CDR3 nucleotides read TGTGCCAGCAGCCTCTTTGGGGCCAGCACTGAAGCTTTCTTT.